This TCR beta chain was sequenced for a study of blood T cell repertoires in COVID-19. Overall study context: Researchers got acute and convalescent COVID-19 samples from the United States, Italy and Spain.

Sequencing was performed with immunoSEQ multiplex PCR; in TCRdb, only in-frame clones are kept and a portion is missing. Among around 300,000 clones listed, approximately 86% were seen once. There are 13 residues in the CDR3. In germline, CDR1 is SQVTM, CDR2 ANQGSEA. Deletions cut 7 bases from V and 0 bases from J, with 10 bases between. This TCR derives from a woman aged 25-40 years who had recovered from COVID-19. The sequencing sample was made of peripheral blood. This chain links TRBV29-1 with TRBJ2-1; D remains ambiguous. CDR3 protein: CSGDKSSYNEQFF. The DNA for the CDR3 is TGCAGCGGCGACAAGAGCTCCTACAATGAGCAGTTCTTC.